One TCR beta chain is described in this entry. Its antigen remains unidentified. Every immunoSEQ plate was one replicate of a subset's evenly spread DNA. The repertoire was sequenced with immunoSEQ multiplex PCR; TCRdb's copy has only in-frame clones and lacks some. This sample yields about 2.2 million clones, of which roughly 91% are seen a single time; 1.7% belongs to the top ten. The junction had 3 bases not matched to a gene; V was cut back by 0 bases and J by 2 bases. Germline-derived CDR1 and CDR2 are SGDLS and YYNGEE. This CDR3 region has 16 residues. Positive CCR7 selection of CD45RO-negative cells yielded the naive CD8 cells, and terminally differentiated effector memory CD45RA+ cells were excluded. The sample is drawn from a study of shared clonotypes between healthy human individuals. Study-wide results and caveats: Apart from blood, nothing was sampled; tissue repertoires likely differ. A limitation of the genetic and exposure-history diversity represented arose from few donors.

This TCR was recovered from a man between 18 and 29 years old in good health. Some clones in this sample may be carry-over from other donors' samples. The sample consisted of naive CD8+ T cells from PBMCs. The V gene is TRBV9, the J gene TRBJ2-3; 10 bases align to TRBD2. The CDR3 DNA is TGTGCCAGCAGCGTAGCGACTAGCGGGTACACAGATACGCAGTATTTT. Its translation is CASSVATSGYTDTQYF. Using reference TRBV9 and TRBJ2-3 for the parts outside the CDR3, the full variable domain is DSGVTQTPKHLITATGQRVTLRCSPRSGDLSVYWYQQSLDQGLQFLIQYYNGEERAKGNILERFSAQQFPDLHSELNLSSLELGDSALYFCASSVATSGYTDTQYFGPGTRLTVL.